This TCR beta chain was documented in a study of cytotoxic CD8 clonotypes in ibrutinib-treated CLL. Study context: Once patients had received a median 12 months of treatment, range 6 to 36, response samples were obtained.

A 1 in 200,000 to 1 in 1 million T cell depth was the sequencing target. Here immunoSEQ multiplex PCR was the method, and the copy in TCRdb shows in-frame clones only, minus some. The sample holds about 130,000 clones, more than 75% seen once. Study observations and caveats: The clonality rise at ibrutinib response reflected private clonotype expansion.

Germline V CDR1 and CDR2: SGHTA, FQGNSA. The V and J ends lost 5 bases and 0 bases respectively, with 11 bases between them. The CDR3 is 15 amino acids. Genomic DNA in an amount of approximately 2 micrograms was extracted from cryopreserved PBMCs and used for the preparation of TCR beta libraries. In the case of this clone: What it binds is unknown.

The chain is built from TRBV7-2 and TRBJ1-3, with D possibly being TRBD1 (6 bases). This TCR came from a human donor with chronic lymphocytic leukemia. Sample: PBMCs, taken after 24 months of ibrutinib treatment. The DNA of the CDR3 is TGTGCCAGCAGCCGACAGGCCCGCTCTGGAAACACCATATATTTT. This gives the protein CASSRQARSGNTIYF.